The 23 T cell receptor beta chains below all came from one sample that was sequenced in a study of cytomegalovirus exposure and HLA in healthy donors. The primer mix had 60 Vbeta and 13 Jbeta primers. Data came from immunoSEQ multiplex PCR; TCRdb stores just in-frame clones and leaves some out. The table has some 150,000 clones, almost 85% seen once; the top ten hold about 5.6%. Sample: PBMCs. The receptors stem from a young man in good health and CMV-seropositive.

This clone occurred once. One end of the junction varies from germline; a read error may be responsible. The gene calls are TRBV5-1 and TRBJ2-6; tentative D call: TRBD1 (5 bases). CDR1 and CDR2 (germline): SGHRS, YFSETQ. The CDR3 has 16 residues. The CDR3 DNA sequence: TGCGCCAGCAGCGTCACAGTGAGCTCTGGGGCCAACGGCCTGACTTTC. This gives the protein CASSVTVSSGANGLTF.

The rearrangement joins TRBV19 to TRBJ1-3, with TRBD1 matching over 7 bases. Germline V gene sequence: CDR1 LNHDA, CDR2 SQIVND (reference sequence). There are 14 residues in the CDR3. The J segment lost 2 bases and the V segment lost 5 bases, leaving 3 bases of the junction unmatched. In DNA, the CDR3 is TGTGCCAGTAGTTCAGGGGGAACTGGAAACACCATATATTTT. Protein: CASSSGGTGNTIYF.

The chain joins TRBV9 to TRBJ1-1; 8 bases match TRBD1. Germline CDR1 reads SGDLS; CDR2 reads YYNGEE. With V trimmed by 3 bases and J by 0 bases, 1 base remained unmatched. The length of the CDR3 is 14 residues. This CDR3 is CASSGDRMNTEAFF. In DNA form, the CDR3 reads TGTGCCAGCAGCGGGGACAGGATGAACACTGAAGCTTTCTTT.

The chain has TRBV12-5 and TRBJ1-1; tentatively, D is TRBD1 (5 bases). The V gene lost 2 bases and the J gene lost 1 base, with 5 bases spanning the gap. CDR1 and CDR2 (germline): LGHNT, FRNRAP. The CDR3 runs to 13 residues. The CDR3 sequence: CASGLRGNTEAFF. Written as DNA, the CDR3 is TGTGCTAGTGGTTTGAGGGGGAACACTGAAGCTTTCTTT.

The V call is TRBV28, the J call TRBJ1-1, with D uncertain. Germline lookup yields CDR1 MDHEN and CDR2 SYDVKM. The CDR3 totals 13 residues. Deletions cut 8 bases from V and 6 bases from J, with 16 bases between. CDR3 nucleotide sequence: TGTGCCAGCGGGCGCGGGAGCAGCCCTGAAGCTTTCTTT. Protein product: CASGRGSSPEAFF.

This chain connects TRBV5-1 to TRBJ2-2; 11 nucleotides agree with TRBD1. CDR1 and CDR2 (germline): SGHRS, YFSETQ. This CDR3 spans 16 amino acids. Germline trimming cut 4 bases from V and 7 bases from J; bases unmatched to any gene: 9. The CDR3 DNA reads as TGCGCCAGCAGCATACAGCCGGGACAGGGGGGCGGGGAGCTGTTTTTT. Translation gives CASSIQPGQGGGELFF.

This chain uses TRBV15 with TRBJ2-7, with 9 bases lining up with TRBD2. From germline, CDR1 is LNHNV and CDR2 YYDKDF (reference sequence). Losses at the gene ends were 0 bases for V and 5 bases for J; bases not matched to a gene: 8. The CDR3 loop spans 16 amino acids. As DNA, the CDR3 is TGTGCCACCAGCAGAGATTATGGACTAGCGTTGGACGAGCAGTACTTC. It yields the protein CATSRDYGLALDEQYF.

This chain links TRBV6-7 with TRBJ2-1; a weak D match, TRBD1 (5 bases). TRBV6-7 is treated as an ORF (open reading frame) with a function not yet certain. The CDR3 extends over 12 amino acids. Trimming shortened V by 7 bases and J by 7 bases, and 11 bases separated the two germline ends. The CDR3 sequence is CASTSQGNEQFF. The CDR3 DNA is TGTGCCAGCACCTCTCAGGGAAATGAGCAGTTCTTC.

The V gene is TRBV2, the J gene TRBJ2-7; possible D gene TRBD1, 6 bases. The CDR3 is made up of 12 amino acids. V lost 6 bases and J lost 6, with 12 bases in between. Per germline, CDR1 SNHLY and CDR2 FYNNEI. The CDR3 nucleotides read TGTGCCAGCAGCGCAGGGGTTGCCGAGCAGTACTTC. Translated: CASSAGVAEQYF.

This clone has a single count. The chain employs TRBV15 and TRBJ1-5; D is unclear. Germline values: CDR1 LNHNV, CDR2 YYDKDF (reference sequence). The CDR3 consists of 15 residues. The V and J ends lost 4 bases and 2 bases respectively, with 12 bases between them. CDR3 DNA: TGTGCCACCAGCACCCAGGAGGGCCGCAATCAGCCCCAGCATTTT. Translated: CATSTQEGRNQPQHF.

This chain connects TRBV14 to TRBJ1-2; D is unresolved. The ends were cut back, 1 base at V and 4 bases at J, with 4 bases in the middle. The CDR3 length is 12 residues. The germline CDR1 and CDR2 sequences are SGHDN and FVKESK. The CDR3 reads CASSQGGYGYTF. CDR3 in DNA: TGTGCCAGCAGCCAAGGAGGCTATGGCTACACCTTC.

The chain recombines TRBV19 with TRBJ2-1; 7 positions agree with TRBD2. The CDR3 covers 14 residues. The junction had 11 bases not matched to a gene; V was cut back by 9 bases and J by 6 bases. The germline CDR1 and CDR2 sequences are LNHDA and SQIVND (reference sequence). The CDR3 DNA reads as TGTGCCAGCGGAGCGGCACCGGGGGGCAATGAGCAGTTCTTC. Its translation is CASGAAPGGNEQFF.

This clone has more than one count but fewer than ten. The chain recombines TRBV9 with TRBJ2-3; 9 positions agree with TRBD2. The germline CDR1 and CDR2 sequences are SGDLS and YYNGEE. The junction had 4 bases not matched to a gene; V was cut back by 7 bases and J by 1 base. The CDR3 runs to 14 residues. For the CDR3, the DNA is TGTGCCAGCGGGGGCGGGGGGGGCACAGATACGCAGTATTTT. As protein: CASGGGGGTDTQYF.

This chain joins TRBV28 and TRBJ2-4; 9 bases fit TRBD1. Losses at the gene ends were 3 bases for V and 8 bases for J; bases not matched to a gene: 8. CDR3 size: 15 residues. CDR1 is MDHEN and CDR2 is SYDVKM in the germline V gene. The CDR3 nucleotides are TGTGCCAGCAGTTTGATCGACAGGGGGTCAGACATTCAGTACTTC. As protein: CASSLIDRGSDIQYF.

The chain has TRBV5-1 and TRBJ2-3; no reliable D call. In germline, CDR1 is SGHRS, CDR2 YFSETQ. The CDR3 loop spans 12 amino acids. Trimming removed 2 bases from V and 4 bases from J, with 5 bases in between. CDR3: CASSFQSDTQYF. The CDR3, as DNA: TGCGCCAGCAGCTTTCAGTCAGATACGCAGTATTTT.

The CDR3 nucleotides read TGCGCCAGCGGATTAGGACAGGGGGACTCACCCCTCCACTTT. This codes for CASGLGQGDSPLHF. The chain links TRBV5-1 to TRBJ1-6; TRBD1 matches 10 bases. Germline CDR1 is SGHRS and CDR2 is YFSETQ. The CDR3 covers 14 residues. J lost 10 bases, V lost 7 bases, and 8 bases had no gene match.

The chain carries TRBV9 and TRBJ2-5; no clear D gene. The CDR3 covers 16 residues. Trimming took 4 bases from V and 2 from J, leaving 18 bases between them. Per the germline V gene, CDR1 is SGDLS and CDR2 is YYNGEE. DNA for the CDR3: TGTGCCAGCAGCACCTCTTACTTGACGGAGCAAGAGACCCAGTACTTC. Protein sequence: CASSTSYLTEQETQYF. Complete variable domain (other parts from reference TRBV9 and TRBJ2-5): DSGVTQTPKHLITATGQRVTLRCSPRSGDLSVYWYQQSLDQGLQFLIQYYNGEERAKGNILERFSAQQFPDLHSELNLSSLELGDSALYFCASSTSYLTEQETQYFGPGTRLLVL.

V is TRBV5-1 and J is TRBJ2-7, with 8 nucleotides matching TRBD2. Germline trimming cut 1 base from V and 5 bases from J; bases unmatched to any gene: 5. The CDR3 has 14 amino acids. The germline gives CDR1 SGHRS, CDR2 YFSETQ. The CDR3 loop is CASSLTSGSNEQYF. The DNA for the CDR3 is TGCGCCAGCAGCTTGACTAGCGGATCTAACGAGCAGTACTTC.

This clone showed up just once. The gene calls are TRBV28 and TRBJ2-5; tentatively, D is TRBD2 (6 bases). The germline gives CDR1 MDHEN, CDR2 SYDVKM. The CDR3 contains 15 residues. The V and J ends lost 3 bases and 2 bases respectively, with 13 bases between them. The CDR3 DNA reads TGTGCCAGCAGTTTTTTGGGACTCTCTCAAGAGACCCAGTACTTC. It codes for CASSFLGLSQETQYF.

The J gene is TRBJ2-7, the V gene TRBV28, with D perhaps matching TRBD1 (6 bases). CDR3 length: 14 amino acids. Germline values: CDR1 MDHEN, CDR2 SYDVKM. V was trimmed by 7 bases and J by 3 bases, leaving 16 bases between them. Written as DNA, the CDR3 is TGTGCCAGCACCCGGACAGCGCTGAGCTACGAGCAGTACTTC. Translating gives CASTRTALSYEQYF.

A remark on this clone: At one end the junction does not follow the germline gene, possibly because of a read error. The sample has other DNA sequences that encode this CDR3 too. The genes are TRBV7-2 and TRBJ2-7, with 7 positions matching TRBD2. The CDR3 covers 14 residues. Germline V lookup: CDR1 SGHTA, CDR2 FQGNSA. This chain's CDR3 is CASSTWTSPYEQYF. The CDR3 DNA reads TGTGCTAGCAGCACCTGGACTAGTCCCTACGAGCAGTACTTC.

DNA for the CDR3: TGTGCCAGCGGCCCGACAGGGGACTACAATGAGCAGTTCTTC. Translated, it gives CASGPTGDYNEQFF. The V gene is TRBV7-9, the J gene TRBJ2-1; 8 bases map to TRBD1. The CDR3 contains 14 residues. Germline lookup yields CDR1 SEHNR and CDR2 FQNEAQ (reference sequence). J lost 3 bases, V lost 8 bases, and 6 bases had no gene match.

The rearrangement joins TRBV5-8 to TRBJ2-3; 9 bases are shared with TRBD2. Trimming removed 1 base from V and 3 bases from J; junction bases left unmatched: 18. CDR1 and CDR2 (germline): SGHTS, YDEGEE. There are 20 residues in the CDR3. This CDR3 is CASSLPLSKGASGETDTQYF. Here the CDR3 DNA reads TGTGCCAGCAGCTTGCCGCTCTCTAAAGGTGCTAGCGGGGAGACAGATACGCAGTATTTT.